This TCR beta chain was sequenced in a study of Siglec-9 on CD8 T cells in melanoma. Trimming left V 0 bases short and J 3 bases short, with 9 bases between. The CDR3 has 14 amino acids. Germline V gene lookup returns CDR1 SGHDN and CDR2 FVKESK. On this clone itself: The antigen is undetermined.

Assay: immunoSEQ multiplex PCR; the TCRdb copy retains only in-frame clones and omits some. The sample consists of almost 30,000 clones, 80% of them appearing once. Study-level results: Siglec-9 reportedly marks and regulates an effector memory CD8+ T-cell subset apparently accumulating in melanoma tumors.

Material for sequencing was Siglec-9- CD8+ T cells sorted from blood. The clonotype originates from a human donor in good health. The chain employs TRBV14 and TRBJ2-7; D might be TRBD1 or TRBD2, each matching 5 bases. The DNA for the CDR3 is TGTGCCAGCAGCCAAGAAGAGGGGTTCTACGAGCAGTACTTC. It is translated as CASSQEEGFYEQYF.